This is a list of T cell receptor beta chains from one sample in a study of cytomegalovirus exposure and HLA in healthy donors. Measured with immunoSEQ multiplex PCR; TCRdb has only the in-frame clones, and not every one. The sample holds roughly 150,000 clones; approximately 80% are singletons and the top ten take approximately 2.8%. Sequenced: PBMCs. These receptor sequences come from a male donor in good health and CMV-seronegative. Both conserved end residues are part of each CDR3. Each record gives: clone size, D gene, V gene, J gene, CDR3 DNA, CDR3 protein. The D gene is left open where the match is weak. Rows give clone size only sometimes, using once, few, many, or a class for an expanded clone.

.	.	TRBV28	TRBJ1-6	TGTGCCAGCAGTTTCTACATAGTTCGGACGGCGGGTTCACCCCTCCACTTT	CASSFYIVRTAGSPLHF
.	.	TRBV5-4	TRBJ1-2	TGTGCCAGCAGCCCCAGGGATCCGGGGGTGGGCTACACCTTC	CASSPRDPGVGYTF
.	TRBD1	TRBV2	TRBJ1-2	TGTGCCAGCAGGCCGGGGACAGGAAACACCCGGGGCTACACCTTC	CASRPGTGNTRGYTF
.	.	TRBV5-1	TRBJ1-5	TGCGCCAGCAGCTTGGGAAGAGAGGGGCCCCAGCATTTT	CASSLGREGPQHF
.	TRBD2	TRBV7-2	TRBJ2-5	TGTGCCAGCAGCTTAGCTCTAGCGGGGGCTAGCCAAGAGACCCAGTACTTC	CASSLALAGASQETQYF
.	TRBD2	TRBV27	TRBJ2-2	TGTGCCAGCAGTCCCTCGGGACTAGCGGGACCCGGGGAGCTGTTTTTT	CASSPSGLAGPGELFF
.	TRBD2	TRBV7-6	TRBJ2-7	TGTGCCAGCAGCTTAGGGGTGCTAGCGGGAGGCCTCTCCTACGAGCAGTACTTC	CASSLGVLAGGLSYEQYF
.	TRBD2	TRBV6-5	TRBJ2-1	TGTGCCAGCAGTGGACTAGCGGGGGACTACAATGAGCAGTTCTTC	CASSGLAGDYNEQFF
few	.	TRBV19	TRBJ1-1	TGTGCCAGTAGCCTAAATCCTAAAACTCGGGCTTTCTTT	CASSLNPKTRAFF
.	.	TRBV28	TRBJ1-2	TGTGCCAGCAGTCCCGGGATCTATGGCTACACCTTC	CASSPGIYGYTF
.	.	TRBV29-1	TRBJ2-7	TGCAGCGCCGAGGGGACTGGAAAATACGAGCAGTACTTC	CSAEGTGKYEQYF
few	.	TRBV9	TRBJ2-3	TGTGCCAGCAGCTCCCGGGGTGGCGGGGTGGGAGATACGCAGTATTTT	CASSSRGGGVGDTQYF
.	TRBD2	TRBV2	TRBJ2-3	TGTGCCAGCAGTGTAATGGGGGGACTAGGCACAGATACGCAGTATTTT	CASSVMGGLGTDTQYF
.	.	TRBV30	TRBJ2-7	TGTGCCTGGGCTAAGACTAGCTCCTACGAGCAGTACTTC	CAWAKTSSYEQYF
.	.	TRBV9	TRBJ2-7	TGTGCCAGCAGCGTAGGGGGGCCCTACGAGCAGTACTTC	CASSVGGPYEQYF
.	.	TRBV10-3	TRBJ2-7	TGTGCCATTTCGGCGGCCAGCTACGAGCAGTACTTC	CAISAASYEQYF
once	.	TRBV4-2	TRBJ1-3	TGTGCCAGCAGCCAAGGGACACTTGGAAACACCATATATTTT	CASSQGTLGNTIYF
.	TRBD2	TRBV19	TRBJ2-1	TGTGCCAGTAGTACCGTAGCGGGGGGGCCGGGCAATGAGCAGTTCTTC	CASSTVAGGPGNEQFF